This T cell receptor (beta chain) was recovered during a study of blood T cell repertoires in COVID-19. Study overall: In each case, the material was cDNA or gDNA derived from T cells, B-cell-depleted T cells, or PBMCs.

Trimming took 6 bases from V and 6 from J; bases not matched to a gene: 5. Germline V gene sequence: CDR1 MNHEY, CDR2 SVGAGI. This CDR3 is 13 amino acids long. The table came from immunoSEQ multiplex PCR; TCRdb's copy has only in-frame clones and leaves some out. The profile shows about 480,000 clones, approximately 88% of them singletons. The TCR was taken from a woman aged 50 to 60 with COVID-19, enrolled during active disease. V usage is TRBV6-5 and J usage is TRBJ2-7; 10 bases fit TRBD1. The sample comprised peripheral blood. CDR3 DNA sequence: TGTGCCAGCAGGGGGACAGGGGTCACCGAGCAGTACTTC. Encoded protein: CASRGTGVTEQYF.